The present T cell receptor beta chain was sequenced within a study of CD8+ T cells in alopecia areata. Isolated RNA was reverse transcribed into cDNA used as the sequencing template. Sequencing used immunoSEQ multiplex PCR; TCRdb keeps in-frame clones, though not all of them. The table lists roughly 220,000 clones, 35% to 40% of them singletons. As concerns this clone: The antigen remains unidentified.

Notes on the study in general: Whereas mice showed it more clearly, TCR sharing across patients was murkier, possibly because of HLA.

The CDR3 length is 16 residues. Germline CDR1 is SEHNR and CDR2 is FQNEAQ (reference sequence). With 5 bases clipped from V and 0 bases from J, the junction kept 6 bases outside the gene matches. Treatment noted: oral pan-JAK inhibitor, 5-10 mg twice daily. The TCR comes from a human donor with alopecia areata. Sample: CD4+ T cells sorted from blood, taken between weeks 30 and 35, from a patient treated with tofacitinib. V usage is TRBV7-9 and J usage is TRBJ2-3, with 9 nucleotides matching TRBD1. Written as DNA, the CDR3 is TGTGCCAGCAGCCACGGACAGGGGCCTAGCACAGATACGCAGTATTTT. Protein sequence: CASSHGQGPSTDTQYF.